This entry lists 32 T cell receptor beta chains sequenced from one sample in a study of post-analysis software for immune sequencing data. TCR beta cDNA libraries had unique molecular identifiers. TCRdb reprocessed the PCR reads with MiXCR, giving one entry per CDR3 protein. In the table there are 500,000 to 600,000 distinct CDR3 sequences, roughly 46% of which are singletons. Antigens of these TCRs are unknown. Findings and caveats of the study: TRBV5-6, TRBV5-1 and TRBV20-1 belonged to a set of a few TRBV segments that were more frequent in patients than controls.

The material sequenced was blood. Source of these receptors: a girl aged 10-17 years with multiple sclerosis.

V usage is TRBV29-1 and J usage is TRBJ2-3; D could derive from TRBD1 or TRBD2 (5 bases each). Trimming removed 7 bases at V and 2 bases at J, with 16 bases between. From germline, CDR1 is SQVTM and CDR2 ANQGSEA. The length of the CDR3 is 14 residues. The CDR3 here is CSAGDVYYTDTQYF. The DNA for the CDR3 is TGCAGCGCTGGGGACGTCTACTACACAGATACGCAGTATTTT.

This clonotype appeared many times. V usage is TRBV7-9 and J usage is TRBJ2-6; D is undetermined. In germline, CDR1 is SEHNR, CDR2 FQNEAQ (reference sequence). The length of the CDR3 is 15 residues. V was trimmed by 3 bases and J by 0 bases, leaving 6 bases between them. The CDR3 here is CASSFRVSGANVLTF. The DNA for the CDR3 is TGTGCCAGCAGCTTCCGCGTCTCTGGGGCCAACGTCCTGACTTTC.

The CDR3 nucleotides are TGTGCCAGCAGCCCCGCGGCAGGGAGAGATACGCAGTATTTT. Its translation is CASSPAAGRDTQYF. The rearrangement joins TRBV7-2 to TRBJ2-3, with D possibly called TRBD1 or TRBD2 (5 bases each). The CDR3 length is 14 residues. Germline loops: CDR1 SGHTA, CDR2 FQGNSA. Trimming took 5 bases from V and 5 from J, leaving 14 bases between them.

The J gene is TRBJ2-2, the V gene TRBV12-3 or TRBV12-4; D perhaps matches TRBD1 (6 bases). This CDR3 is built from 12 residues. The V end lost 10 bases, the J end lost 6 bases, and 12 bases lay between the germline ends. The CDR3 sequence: CATETGSGELFF. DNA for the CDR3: TGTGCCACCGAGACAGGATCCGGGGAGCTGTTTTTT.

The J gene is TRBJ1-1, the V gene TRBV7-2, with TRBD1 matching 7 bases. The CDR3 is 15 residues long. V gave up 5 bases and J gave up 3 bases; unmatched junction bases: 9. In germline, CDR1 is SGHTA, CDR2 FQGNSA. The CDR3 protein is CASSRQGFLDTEAFF. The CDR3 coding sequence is TGTGCCAGCAGCCGACAGGGTTTCTTGGACACTGAAGCTTTCTTT. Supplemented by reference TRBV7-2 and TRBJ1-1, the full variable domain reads GAGVSQSPSNKVTEKGKDVELRCDPISGHTALYWYRQSLGQGLEFLIYFQGNSAPDKSGLPSDRFSAERTGGSVSTLTIQRTQQEDSAVYLCASSRQGFLDTEAFFGQGTRLTVV.

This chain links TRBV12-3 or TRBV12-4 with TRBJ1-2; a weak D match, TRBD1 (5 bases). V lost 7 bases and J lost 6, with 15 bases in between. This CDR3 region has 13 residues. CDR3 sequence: CASKPLRGDGYTF. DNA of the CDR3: TGTGCCAGCAAACCGTTGAGAGGGGATGGCTACACCTTC.

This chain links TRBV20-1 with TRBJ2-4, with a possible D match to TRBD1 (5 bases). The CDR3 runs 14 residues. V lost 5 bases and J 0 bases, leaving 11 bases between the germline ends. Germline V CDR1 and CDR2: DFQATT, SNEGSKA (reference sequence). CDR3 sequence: CSAPQGLAKNIQYF. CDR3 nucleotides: TGCAGTGCTCCCCAGGGATTAGCCAAAAACATTCAGTACTTC.

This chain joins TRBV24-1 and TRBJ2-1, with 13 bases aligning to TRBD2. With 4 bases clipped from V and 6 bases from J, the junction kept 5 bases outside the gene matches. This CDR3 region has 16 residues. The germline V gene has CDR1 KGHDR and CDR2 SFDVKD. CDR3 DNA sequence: TGTGCCACCAGTGACCCCCGACTAGCGGGGGGCAATGAGCAGTTCTTC. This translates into CATSDPRLAGGNEQFF.

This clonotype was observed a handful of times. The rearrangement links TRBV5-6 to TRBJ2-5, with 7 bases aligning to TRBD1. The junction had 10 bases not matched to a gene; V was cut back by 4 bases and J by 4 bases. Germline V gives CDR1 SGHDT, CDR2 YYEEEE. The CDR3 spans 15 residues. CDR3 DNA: TGTGCCAGCAGCCCCGGGACAGCCTACTTAGAGACCCAGTACTTC. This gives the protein CASSPGTAYLETQYF.

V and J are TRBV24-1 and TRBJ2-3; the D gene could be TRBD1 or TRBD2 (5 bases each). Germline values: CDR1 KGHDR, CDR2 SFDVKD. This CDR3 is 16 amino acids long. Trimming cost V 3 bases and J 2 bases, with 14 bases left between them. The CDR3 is CATSDNLEGTTDTQYF. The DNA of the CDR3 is TGTGCCACCAGTGATAACCTCGAAGGGACCACAGATACGCAGTATTTT.

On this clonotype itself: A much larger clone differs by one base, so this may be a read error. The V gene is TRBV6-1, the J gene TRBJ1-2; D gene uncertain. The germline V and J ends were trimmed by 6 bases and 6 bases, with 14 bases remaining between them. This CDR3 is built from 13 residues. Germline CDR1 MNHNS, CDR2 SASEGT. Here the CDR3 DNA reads TGTGCCAGCAGGGGAGAGTGGAAGGATGGCTACACCTTC. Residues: CASRGEWKDGYTF.

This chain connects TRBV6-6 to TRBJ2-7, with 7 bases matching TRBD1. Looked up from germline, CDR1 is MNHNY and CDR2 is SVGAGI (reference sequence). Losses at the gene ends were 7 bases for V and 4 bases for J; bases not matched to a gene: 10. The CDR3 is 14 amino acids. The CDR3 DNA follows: TGTGCCAGCAAATTTGACAGGGCTATTTACGAGCAGTACTTC. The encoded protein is CASKFDRAIYEQYF.

The CDR3 reads CASSLWGGSGSGYEQYF. CDR3 sequence (DNA): TGTGCCAGCAGCCTCTGGGGGGGTAGCGGGAGTGGATACGAGCAGTACTTC. The rearrangement links TRBV7-2 to TRBJ2-7; 9 nucleotides agree with TRBD2. In germline, CDR1 is SGHTA, CDR2 FQGNSA. The CDR3 runs to 17 residues. V shed 5 bases and J 4 bases; nucleotides not matched to a gene: 15.

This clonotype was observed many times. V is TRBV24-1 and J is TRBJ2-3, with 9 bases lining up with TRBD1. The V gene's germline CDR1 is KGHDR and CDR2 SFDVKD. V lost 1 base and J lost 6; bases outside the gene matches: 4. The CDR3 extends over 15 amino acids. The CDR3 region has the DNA TGTGCCACCAGTGATTTCGGACAGGGGACGGATACGCAGTATTTT. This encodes CATSDFGQGTDTQYF.

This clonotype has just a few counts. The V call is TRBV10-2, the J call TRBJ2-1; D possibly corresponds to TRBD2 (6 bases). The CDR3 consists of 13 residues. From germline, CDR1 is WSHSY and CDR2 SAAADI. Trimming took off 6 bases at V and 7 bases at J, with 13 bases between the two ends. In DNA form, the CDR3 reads TGCGCCAGCAGGGAACTAGCATTTAATGAGCAGTTCTTC. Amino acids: CASRELAFNEQFF.

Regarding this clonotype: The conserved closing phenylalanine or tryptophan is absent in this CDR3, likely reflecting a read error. In DNA form, the CDR3 reads TGCGCCAGCAGCGTGGGACAGACAGAGTCTGAAGCTTTCTGT. It specifies CASSVGQTESEAFC. The V call is TRBV5-1, the J call TRBJ1-1; 7 positions agree with TRBD1. With V trimmed by 4 bases and J by 6 bases, 9 bases remained unmatched. The CDR3 sequence is 14 residues long. Looked up from germline, CDR1 is SGHRS and CDR2 is YFSETQ.

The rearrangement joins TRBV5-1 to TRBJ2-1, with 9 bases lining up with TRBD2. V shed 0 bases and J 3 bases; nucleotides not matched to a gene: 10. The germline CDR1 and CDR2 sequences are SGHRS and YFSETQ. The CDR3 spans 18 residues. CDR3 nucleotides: TGCGCCAGCAGCTTGGGACTAGCGGCGGACCCCGTCTACAATGAGCAGTTCTTC. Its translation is CASSLGLAADPVYNEQFF.

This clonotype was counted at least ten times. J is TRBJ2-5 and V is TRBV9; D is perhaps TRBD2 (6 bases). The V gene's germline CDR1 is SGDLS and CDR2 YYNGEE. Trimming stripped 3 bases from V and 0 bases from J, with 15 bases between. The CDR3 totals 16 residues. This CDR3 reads CASSARTRGDQETQYF. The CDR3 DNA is TGTGCCAGCAGCGCCAGGACTCGCGGGGACCAAGAGACCCAGTACTTC. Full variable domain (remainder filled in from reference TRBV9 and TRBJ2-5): DSGVTQTPKHLITATGQRVTLRCSPRSGDLSVYWYQQSLDQGLQFLIQYYNGEERAKGNILERFSAQQFPDLHSELNLSSLELGDSALYFCASSARTRGDQETQYFGPGTRLLVL.

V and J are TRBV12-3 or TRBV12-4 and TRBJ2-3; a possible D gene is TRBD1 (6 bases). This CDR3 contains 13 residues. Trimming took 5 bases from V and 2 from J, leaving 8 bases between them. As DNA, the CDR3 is TGTGCCAGCAGTACAGGGTACACAGATACGCAGTATTTT. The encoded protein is CASSTGYTDTQYF.

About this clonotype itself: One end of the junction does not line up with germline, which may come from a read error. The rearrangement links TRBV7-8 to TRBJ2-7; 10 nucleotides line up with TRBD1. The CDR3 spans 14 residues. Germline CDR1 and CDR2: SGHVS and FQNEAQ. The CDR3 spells CTSSGGTGASEQYF. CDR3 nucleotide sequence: TGTACCAGCTCCGGAGGGACAGGGGCATCCGAGCAGTACTTC. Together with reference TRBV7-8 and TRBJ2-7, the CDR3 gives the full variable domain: GAGVSQSPRYKVAKRGQDVALRCDPISGHVSLFWYQQALGQGPEFLTYFQNEAQLDKSGLPSDRFFAERPEGSVSTLKIQRTQQEDSAVYLCTSSGGTGASEQYFGPGTRLTVT.

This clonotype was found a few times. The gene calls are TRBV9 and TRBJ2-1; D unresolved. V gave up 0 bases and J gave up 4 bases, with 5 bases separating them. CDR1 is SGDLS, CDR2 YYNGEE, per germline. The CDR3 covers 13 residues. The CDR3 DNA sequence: TGTGCCAGCAGCGTAGAAGGATACAATGAGCAGTTCTTC. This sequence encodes CASSVEGYNEQFF.

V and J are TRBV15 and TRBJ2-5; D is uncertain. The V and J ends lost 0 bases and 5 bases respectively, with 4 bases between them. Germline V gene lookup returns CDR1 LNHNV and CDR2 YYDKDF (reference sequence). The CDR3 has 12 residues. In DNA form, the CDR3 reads TGTGCCACCAGCAGAGATGCGGAGACCCAGTACTTC. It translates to CATSRDAETQYF.

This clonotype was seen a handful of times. The CDR3, as DNA: TGCAGTGCTAGAGACTGGACAGGCCTTAATGAGGAACTGTTTTTT. It specifies CSARDWTGLNEELFF. The chain employs TRBV20-1 and TRBJ1-4; 7 nucleotides agree with TRBD1. Losses at the gene ends were 0 bases for V and 12 bases for J; bases not matched to a gene: 13. The length of the CDR3 is 15 residues. Germline CDR1 DFQATT, CDR2 SNEGSKA (reference sequence).

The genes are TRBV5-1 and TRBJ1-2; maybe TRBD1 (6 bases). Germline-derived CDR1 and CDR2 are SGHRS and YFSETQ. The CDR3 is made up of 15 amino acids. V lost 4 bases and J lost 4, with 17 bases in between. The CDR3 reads CASSPDRNGPYGYTF. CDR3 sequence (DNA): TGCGCCAGCAGCCCCGACAGGAACGGGCCCTATGGCTACACCTTC.

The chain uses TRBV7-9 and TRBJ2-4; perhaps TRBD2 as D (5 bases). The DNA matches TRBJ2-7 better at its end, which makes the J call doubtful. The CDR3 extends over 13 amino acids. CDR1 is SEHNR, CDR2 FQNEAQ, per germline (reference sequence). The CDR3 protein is CAVWGRGWDEQYF. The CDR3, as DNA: TGTGCAGTCTGGGGTCGGGGTTGGGACGAGCAGTACTTC.

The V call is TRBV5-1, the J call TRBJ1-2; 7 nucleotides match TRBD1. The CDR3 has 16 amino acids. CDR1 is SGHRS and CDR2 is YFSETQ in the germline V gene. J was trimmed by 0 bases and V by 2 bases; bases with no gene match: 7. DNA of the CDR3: TGCGCCAGCAGCTTACTAGGGGGCCTAACTAACTATGGCTACACCTTC. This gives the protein CASSLLGGLTNYGYTF.

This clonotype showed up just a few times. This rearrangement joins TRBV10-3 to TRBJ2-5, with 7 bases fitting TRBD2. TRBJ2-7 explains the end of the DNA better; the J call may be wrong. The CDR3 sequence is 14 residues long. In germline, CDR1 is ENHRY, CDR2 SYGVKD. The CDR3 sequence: CAISEERGVNEQYF. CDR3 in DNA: TGTGCCATCAGTGAGGAACGGGGGGTGAACGAGCAGTACTTC.

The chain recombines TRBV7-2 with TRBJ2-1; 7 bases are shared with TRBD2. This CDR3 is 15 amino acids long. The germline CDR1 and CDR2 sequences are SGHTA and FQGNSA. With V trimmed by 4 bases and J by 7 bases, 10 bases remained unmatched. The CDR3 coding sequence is TGTGCCAGCAGCTACCGGACTAGTCCGGGGAATGAGCAGTTCTTC. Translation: CASSYRTSPGNEQFF.

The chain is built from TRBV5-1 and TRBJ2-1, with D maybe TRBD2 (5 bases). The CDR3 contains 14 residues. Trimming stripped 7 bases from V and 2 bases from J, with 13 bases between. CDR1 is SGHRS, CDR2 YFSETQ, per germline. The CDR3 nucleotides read TGCGCCAGCGGGAGCGGCCAACCCTACAATGAGCAGTTCTTC. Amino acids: CASGSGQPYNEQFF.

CDR3 sequence reads: CASGGTGYTEAFF. The CDR3 region has the DNA TGTGCCAGCGGCGGGACAGGGTACACTGAAGCTTTCTTT. The chain is built from TRBV11-2 and TRBJ1-1; 9 nucleotides agree with TRBD1. The V gene end was trimmed by 8 bases and the J gene end by 3 bases; junction bases not matched to a gene: 4. CDR1 SGHAT and CDR2 FQNNGV come from the germline V gene. The length of the CDR3 is 13 residues.

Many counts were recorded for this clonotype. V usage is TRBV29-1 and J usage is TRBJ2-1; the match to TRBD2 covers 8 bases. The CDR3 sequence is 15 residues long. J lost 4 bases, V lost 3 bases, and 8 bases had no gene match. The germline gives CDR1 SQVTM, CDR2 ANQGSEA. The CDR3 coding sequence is TGCAGCGTTGAGGTCCTAGCGGGCCTTTACAATGAGCAGTTCTTC. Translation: CSVEVLAGLYNEQFF.

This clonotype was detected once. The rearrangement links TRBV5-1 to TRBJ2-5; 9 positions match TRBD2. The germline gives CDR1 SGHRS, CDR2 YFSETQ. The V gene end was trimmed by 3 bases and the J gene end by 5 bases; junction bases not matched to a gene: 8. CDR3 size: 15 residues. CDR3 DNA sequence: TGCGCCAGCAGCTGGTCTGGCGGGAGGGCGGAGACCCAGTACTTC. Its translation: CASSWSGGRAETQYF. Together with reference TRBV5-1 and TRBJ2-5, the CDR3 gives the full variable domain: KAGVTQTPRYLIKTRGQQVTLSCSPISGHRSVSWYQQTPGQGLQFLFEYFSETQRNKGNFPGRFSGRQFSNSRSEMNVSTLELGDSALYLCASSWSGGRAETQYFGPGTRLLVL.